This TCR beta chain is drawn from a study of CD8 T cells in Susac syndrome. As judged by recently defined diagnostic criteria, patients with Susac syndrome had definite or probable disease. This CDR3 is built from 16 residues. The V and J ends lost 2 bases and 5 bases respectively, with 15 bases between them. CDR1 and CDR2 from the germline V gene are MNHEY and SVGAGI. Concerning this clonotype itself: What it binds is not known.

Whole-study results and caveats: Susac-specific public clones were found in total CD8+ and CD8+ TEMRA repertoires, numbering approximately 15 and five, respectively. Clonal CD8+ expansion in Susac was highest in TEMRA cells and active patients.

Reverse transcription of about 0.5 to 1 ug RNA used random hexamers. TCRdb itself ran the immunoSEQ multiplex PCR reads through MiXCR, one entry per CDR3 protein. The sample has approximately 120,000 distinct CDR3 sequences, 90% to 95% seen once. The chain carries TRBV6-5 and TRBJ2-2; weak D call: TRBD1 (5 bases). This receptor was obtained from a human donor with Susac syndrome. Specimen: CD8+ T cells from PBMCs. CDR3 DNA sequence: TGTGCCAGCAGTTACGGATTTCAGGGTGGAACCGGGGAGCTGTTTTTT. It yields the protein CASSYGFQGGTGELFF.